The 23 T cell receptor beta chains given below trace back to one sample, sequenced in a study of lymphopenia after photon versus proton radiotherapy. The protocol was immunoSEQ multiplex PCR, while the TCRdb copy is restricted to in-frame clones and leaves out a portion. Of about 22,000 clones in the sample, about 89% were seen once. The sequenced sample was peripheral blood, obtained from a patient treated with proton-based radiotherapy. Every receptor here comes from a man older than 75 with esophageal cancer.

The sample holds one count of this clone. The V and J genes are TRBV30 and TRBJ1-1; D is possibly TRBD1 (6 bases). The CDR3 contains 11 residues. Trimming left V 3 bases short and J 9 bases short, with 11 bases between. The germline gives CDR1 GTSNPN, CDR2 SVGIG (reference sequence). The CDR3 sequence is CAWSPGAQAFF. As DNA, the CDR3 is TGTGCCTGGAGCCCGGGGGCTCAAGCTTTCTTT.

This clone was counted only a few times. This rearrangement joins TRBV30 to TRBJ2-3; 9 bases match TRBD2. Germline V gives CDR1 GTSNPN, CDR2 SVGIG (reference sequence). The CDR3 loop spans 14 amino acids. The V segment lost 1 base and the J segment 2 bases; nucleotides outside the gene matches: 1. CDR3 in amino acids: CAWSEGLATDTQYF. The CDR3 DNA reads TGTGCCTGGAGTGAGGGACTAGCCACAGATACGCAGTATTTT.

J is TRBJ2-3 and V is TRBV2, with D unresolved. Germline V gives CDR1 SNHLY, CDR2 FYNNEI. This CDR3 has 14 amino acids. V lost 6 bases and J lost 6, with 16 bases in between. The DNA for the CDR3 is TGTGCCAGCAGCAGCCTGCAGGCTGGGGATACGCAGTATTTT. Its protein is CASSSLQAGDTQYF.

The chain recombines TRBV19 with TRBJ2-5; 8 nucleotides agree with TRBD2. The assigned J gene may be wrong: the sequence end matches TRBJ2-7 better. Germline CDR1 reads LNHDA; CDR2 reads SQIVND (reference sequence). The CDR3 spans 13 residues. The CDR3 protein is CASSPAGALEQYF. CDR3 sequence (DNA): TGTGCCAGTAGTCCAGCGGGAGCGCTCGAGCAGTACTTC.

V and J are TRBV7-9 and TRBJ1-4; 7 bases fit TRBD1. CDR1 and CDR2 from the germline V gene are SEHNR and FQNEAQ (reference sequence). V trimming: 5 bases; J trimming: 6 bases; junction bases outside the gene matches: 3. This CDR3 is 13 amino acids long. The CDR3 loop reads CASSVGTDEKLFF. Here the CDR3 DNA reads TGTGCCAGCAGCGTCGGGACAGATGAAAAACTGTTTTTT.

The chain combines TRBV4-3 with TRBJ1-5; maybe TRBD1 (5 bases). Germline lookup yields CDR1 LGHNA and CDR2 YSLEER. Deletions cut 0 bases from V and 5 bases from J, with 8 bases between. The CDR3 contains 14 residues. DNA of the CDR3: TGCGCCAGCAGCCAAGACAGGGCAGATCAGCCCCAGCATTTT. Protein: CASSQDRADQPQHF.

In this sample, this clone turned up a few times. The V and J genes are TRBV18 and TRBJ1-5, with D perhaps matching TRBD1 (6 bases). The CDR3 is 15 residues long. Germline CDR1 KGHSH, CDR2 LQKENI. The ends were cut back, 0 bases at V and 3 bases at J, with 9 bases in the middle. In DNA form, the CDR3 reads TGTGCCAGCTCACCACCTGGGACATCCAATCAGCCCCAGCATTTT. Translation: CASSPPGTSNQPQHF.

The chain has TRBV18 and TRBJ1-1; D not certain. There are 14 residues in the CDR3. CDR1 and CDR2 from the germline V gene are KGHSH and LQKENI. Trimming removed 3 bases from V and 0 bases from J, with 8 bases in between. CDR3 coding DNA: TGTGCCAGCTCACCGCTGGGAGTGAACACTGAAGCTTTCTTT. The encoded protein is CASSPLGVNTEAFF. Full variable domain (outside the CDR3, taken from reference TRBV18 and TRBJ1-1): NAGVMQNPRHLVRRRGQEARLRCSPMKGHSHVYWYRQLPEEGLKFMVYLQKENIIDESGMPKERFSAEFPKEGPSILRIQQVVRGDSAAYFCASSPLGVNTEAFFGQGTRLTVV.

This clone showed up just once. The chain couples TRBV4-3 to TRBJ1-1, with D unresolved. Germline V gene sequence: CDR1 LGHNA, CDR2 YSLEER. There are 15 residues in the CDR3. Trimming pared 1 base from V and 5 bases from J, leaving 14 bases between. The CDR3 loop reads CASSQALTERTEAFF. The CDR3 nucleotides read TGCGCCAGCAGCCAAGCCCTTACGGAGAGGACTGAAGCTTTCTTT.

The chain couples TRBV6-6 to TRBJ1-6, with a possible D match to TRBD1 (5 bases). Germline-derived CDR1 and CDR2 are MNHNY and SVGAGI (reference sequence). The CDR3 contains 16 residues. The V gene lost 6 bases and the J gene lost 6 bases, with 18 bases spanning the gap. The CDR3 region is CASRLTAWGLNSPLHF. The CDR3 DNA is TGTGCCAGCAGATTGACAGCCTGGGGACTTAATTCACCCCTCCACTTT.

The chain is built from TRBV30 and TRBJ1-6, with TRBD1 identical over 7 bases. The CDR3 length is 14 residues. Germline lookup yields CDR1 GTSNPN and CDR2 SVGIG (reference sequence). Trimming at V came to 0 bases and at J to 8 bases, leaving 4 bases not matched to a gene. CDR3 in DNA: TGTGCCTGGAGTGTAGTCCAGGGGGATTCACCCCTCCACTTT. Translating it yields CAWSVVQGDSPLHF.

The chain links TRBV10-3 to TRBJ2-3; a possible D gene is TRBD2 (5 bases). The CDR3 is 13 amino acids. V lost 4 bases, J lost 2 bases, and 7 bases lay in between. Germline CDR1 reads ENHRY; CDR2 reads SYGVKD. The CDR3 reads CAISALATDTQYF. CDR3 bases: TGTGCCATCAGTGCCCTAGCCACAGATACGCAGTATTTT.

V is TRBV19 and J is TRBJ1-2; D remains unclear. CDR1 and CDR2 (germline): LNHDA, SQIVND (reference sequence). This CDR3 contains 13 residues. The ends were cut back, 3 bases at V and 4 bases at J, with 9 bases in the middle. In DNA form, the CDR3 reads TGTGCCAGTAGTATGGGCGGGCCCTATGGCTACACCTTC. Protein sequence: CASSMGGPYGYTF.

V gene TRBV19 combines with J gene TRBJ2-3; TRBD2 matches 9 bases. There are 15 residues in the CDR3. V was pared by 4 bases and J by 5 bases, with 7 bases of the junction left unmatched. The germline gives CDR1 LNHDA, CDR2 SQIVND (reference sequence). In DNA form, the CDR3 reads TGTGCCAGTAGTAGCGGGGGGGCCCGGAGAGATACGCAGTATTTT. It specifies CASSSGGARRDTQYF.

The rearrangement joins TRBV19 to TRBJ1-1; TRBD1 matches 10 bases. The CDR3 runs 18 residues. Germline V gene sequence: CDR1 LNHDA, CDR2 SQIVND (reference sequence). The trim removed 5 bases at V and 0 bases at J, leaving 12 bases unmatched. The CDR3: CASSLAGTGAIMNTEAFF. Here the CDR3 DNA reads TGTGCCAGTAGTCTCGCCGGGACAGGGGCGATCATGAACACTGAAGCTTTCTTT.

The chain is built from TRBV7-2 and TRBJ1-5; the D is unclear. Trimming removed 5 bases at V and 0 bases at J, with 8 bases between. This CDR3 contains 14 residues. Germline V gives CDR1 SGHTA, CDR2 FQGNSA. The CDR3 protein is CASSAANSNQPQHF. The CDR3 region has the DNA TGTGCCAGCAGCGCGGCCAATAGCAATCAGCCCCAGCATTTT.

This chain joins TRBV4-1 and TRBJ2-3, with 7 bases fitting TRBD1. This CDR3 is built from 13 residues. CDR1 and CDR2 from the germline V gene are MGHRA and YSYEKL. Unmatched junction bases numbered 5, after V lost 1 base and J lost 10 bases. DNA of the CDR3: TGCGCCAGCAGCCAAGTTCCGGACAGGTCGCAGTATTTT. It encodes CASSQVPDRSQYF.

This chain uses TRBV2 with TRBJ2-7; no definite D call. CDR1 and CDR2 from the germline V gene are SNHLY and FYNNEI. Trimming removed 2 bases at V and 6 bases at J, with 8 bases between. The CDR3 has 12 amino acids. CDR3 bases: TGTGCCAGCAGTGAACAGCTACTCGAGCAGTACTTC. It yields the protein CASSEQLLEQYF.

J is TRBJ1-5 and V is TRBV5-6; D gene unclear. Germline V gene sequence: CDR1 SGHDT, CDR2 YYEEEE. This CDR3 spans 13 amino acids. Trimming took 4 bases from V and 11 from J, leaving 16 bases between them. The CDR3 bases are TGTGCCAGCAGCCTGGGATTCGGGGAGGCCCAGCATTTT. It codes for CASSLGFGEAQHF.

J is TRBJ1-2 and V is TRBV6-4; weak D call: TRBD1 (5 bases). The CDR3 is made up of 15 amino acids. V dropped 6 bases and J dropped 2 bases, with 16 bases sitting between them. Germline values: CDR1 MRHNA, CDR2 SNTAGT. The CDR3 nucleotides are TGTGCCAGCAGCGATAACGCCAGGGTGAACTATGGCTACACCTTC. Encoded protein: CASSDNARVNYGYTF.

The CDR3 sequence is CASSQEPQGSGYGYTF. Written as DNA, the CDR3 is TGCGCCAGCAGCCAAGAACCACAGGGGAGTGGATATGGCTACACCTTC. The V call is TRBV4-3, the J call TRBJ1-2, with TRBD1 matching over 7 bases. This CDR3 contains 16 residues. Germline loops: CDR1 LGHNA, CDR2 YSLEER. Unmatched junction bases numbered 9, after V lost 0 bases and J lost 5 bases.

As DNA, the CDR3 is TGCGCCAGCAGCACGGACATGAACACTGAAGCTTTCTTT. The encoded protein is CASSTDMNTEAFF. V gene TRBV5-1 combines with J gene TRBJ1-1, with D tentatively TRBD1 (5 bases). The germline V gene has CDR1 SGHRS and CDR2 YFSETQ. The CDR3 runs 13 residues. The V gene lost 4 bases and the J gene lost 0 bases, with 7 bases spanning the gap.

V and J are TRBV18 and TRBJ2-2, with 13 bases that match TRBD2. This CDR3 is 17 amino acids long. Trimming took 5 bases from V and 0 from J; bases not matched to a gene: 3. Germline V gene data show CDR1 as KGHSH and CDR2 as LQKENI. The DNA for the CDR3 is TGTGCCAGCTCAAGGGGACTAGCGGGGACGAACACCGGGGAGCTGTTTTTT. Protein product: CASSRGLAGTNTGELFF.